A single sample gave rise to the 23 T cell receptor beta chains below, sequenced in a study of control samples from healthy donors and cancer patients. Measured with immunoSEQ multiplex PCR; TCRdb has only the in-frame clones, and not every one. This table holds over 150,000 clones, roughly 94% found once. Sequenced: blood. The receptors originated from a woman under 30 in good health.

The chain uses TRBV5-3 and TRBJ1-6; D is uncertain. TRBV5-3 is labeled an ORF, and its function is uncertain. V lost 6 bases to trimming and J lost 13 bases, with 5 bases between them. The CDR3 is 9 residues long. The CDR3 sequence is CARTAPLHF. The CDR3, as DNA: TGTGCCAGAACCGCCCCCCTCCACTTT.

CDR3 sequence: CASSAGTENTEAFF. CDR3 sequence (DNA): TGTGCCAGCAGTGCCGGGACAGAGAACACTGAAGCTTTCTTT. This chain links TRBV6-4 with TRBJ1-1; 7 bases align to TRBD1. CDR1 MRHNA and CDR2 SNTAGT come from the germline V gene. This CDR3 has 14 residues. V dropped 4 bases and J dropped 1; count of bases not matched to a gene: 3.

The chain joins TRBV19 to TRBJ2-5; 8 positions match TRBD2. V shed 3 bases, J shed 5 bases, and the junction held 8 bases outside the gene matches. The germline CDR1 and CDR2 sequences are LNHDA and SQIVND (reference sequence). The CDR3 runs 15 residues. CDR3 region: CASSMRRGTRETQYF. CDR3 sequence (DNA): TGTGCCAGTAGTATGAGGAGGGGGACTAGGGAGACCCAGTACTTC.

The chain employs TRBV4-1 and TRBJ2-3; unclear D gene. Germline loops: CDR1 MGHRA, CDR2 YSYEKL. The CDR3 sequence is 14 residues long. Trimming pared 1 base from V and 1 base from J, leaving 6 bases between. This CDR3 is CASSQVAGTDTQYF. In DNA, the CDR3 is TGCGCCAGCAGCCAAGTGGCAGGCACAGATACGCAGTATTTT.

V is TRBV11-3 and J is TRBJ2-3, with 8 positions matching TRBD2. The CDR3 is 17 residues long. CDR1 and CDR2 from the germline V gene are SGHNT and YENEEA. V trimming: 7 bases; J trimming: 2 bases; junction bases outside the gene matches: 14. In DNA, the CDR3 is TGTGCCAGCACCCGGACTAGCATAAACCCTTCCACAGATACGCAGTATTTT. Translation gives CASTRTSINPSTDTQYF.

V and J are TRBV5-4 and TRBJ2-7; D is unclear. V was trimmed by 2 bases and J by 3 bases, leaving 18 bases between them. CDR1 and CDR2 (germline): SGHNT, YYREEE (reference sequence). The length of the CDR3 is 16 residues. The CDR3 DNA is TGTGCCAGCAGCTTAGGCTCGATGCCGGGTGGCTACGAGCAGTACTTC. Translated, it gives CASSLGSMPGGYEQYF.

This rearrangement joins TRBV5-1 to TRBJ2-4; possibly TRBD1 for D (6 bases). Germline CDR1 is SGHRS and CDR2 is YFSETQ. The V end was cut by 4 bases, the J end by 0 bases, with 11 bases between. This CDR3 region has 15 residues. CDR3 residues: CASSVQGLAKNIQYF. CDR3 sequence (DNA): TGCGCCAGCAGCGTACAGGGTCTAGCCAAAAACATTCAGTACTTC. The full variable domain, with the rest looked up from reference TRBV5-1 and TRBJ2-4, is KAGVTQTPRYLIKTRGQQVTLSCSPISGHRSVSWYQQTPGQGLQFLFEYFSETQRNKGNFPGRFSGRQFSNSRSEMNVSTLELGDSALYLCASSVQGLAKNIQYFGAGTRLSVL.

There are a few counts of this clone. This rearrangement joins TRBV19 to TRBJ1-2; no definite D call. The germline CDR1 and CDR2 sequences are LNHDA and SQIVND (reference sequence). The length of the CDR3 is 14 residues. V lost 0 bases and J lost 1, with 6 bases in between. CDR3 loop: CASSIDVFNYGYTF. The CDR3 DNA follows: TGTGCCAGTAGTATAGACGTCTTTAACTATGGCTACACCTTC.

J is TRBJ2-1 and V is TRBV15; TRBD2 is a possible D gene (6 bases). The ends were cut back, 1 base at V and 1 base at J, with 8 bases in the middle. The germline CDR1 and CDR2 sequences are LNHNV and YYDKDF (reference sequence). CDR3 length equals 15 residues. The CDR3 DNA follows: TGTGCCACCAGCAGAGGGGGAGGATCCTACAATGAGCAGTTCTTC. The encoded protein is CATSRGGGSYNEQFF. The variable domain in full, with the rest retrieved from reference TRBV15 and TRBJ2-1, is DAMVIQNPRYQVTQFGKPVTLSCSQTLNHNVMYWYQQKSSQAPKLLFHYYDKDFNNEADTPDNFQSRRPNTSFCFLDIRSPGLGDTAMYLCATSRGGGSYNEQFFGPGTRLTVL.

The chain has TRBV5-8 and TRBJ1-1; unclear D gene. The germline gives CDR1 SGHTS, CDR2 YDEGEE. The CDR3 has 15 amino acids. V was shortened by 3 bases and J by 11 bases, with 23 bases between the two germline ends. The CDR3: CASSSSFDVGVRAFF. In nucleotides, the CDR3 is TGTGCCAGCAGCTCTTCATTCGACGTTGGGGTGAGGGCTTTCTTT.

This sequence joins TRBV21-1 and TRBJ1-5. TRBV21-1 is a known pseudogene. The CDR3 covers 14 residues. CDR3 residues: CASSKVRRSQPQHF. CDR3 DNA sequence: TGTGCCAGCAGCAAAGTCAGGCGGAGTCAGCCCCAGCATTTT.

The chain has TRBV19 and TRBJ2-3; either TRBD1 or TRBD2 may supply D (6 bases each). Germline V gives CDR1 LNHDA, CDR2 SQIVND (reference sequence). The CDR3 sequence is 12 residues long. Trimming removed 5 bases at V and 7 bases at J, with 10 bases between. CDR3 amino acids: CASSPGGNTQYF. The CDR3, as DNA: TGTGCCAGTAGTCCCGGGGGCAATACGCAGTATTTT.

The chain combines TRBV12-3 or TRBV12-4 with TRBJ2-7, with D perhaps given as TRBD1 or TRBD2 (7 bases each). This CDR3 comprises 13 residues. V lost 11 bases and J lost 5, with 19 bases in between. The CDR3 coding sequence is TGTGCCTGCTGCGGGGGCAGGGGGAACGAGCAGTACTTC. Amino acid sequence: CACCGGRGNEQYF.

This clone appeared a single time. The gene calls are TRBV7-2 and TRBJ2-2; weak D call: TRBD1 (6 bases). Trimming shortened V by 5 bases and J by 5 bases, and 9 bases separated the two germline ends. Germline CDR1 and CDR2: SGHTA and FQGNSA. This CDR3 has 13 amino acids. The CDR3 DNA reads TGTGCCAGCAGCCCGACAGGTACCGGGGAGCTGTTTTTT. Amino acid sequence: CASSPTGTGELFF.

The V gene is TRBV12-5, the J gene TRBJ2-5; 7 bases agree with TRBD1. V was clipped by 1 base and J by 5 bases; unmatched bases: 4. Germline values: CDR1 LGHNT, CDR2 FRNRAP. The CDR3 runs 14 residues. In DNA, the CDR3 is TGTGCTAGTGGTTTGGGACAGGGCTGGGAGACCCAGTACTTC. As protein: CASGLGQGWETQYF.

The rearrangement uses TRBV7-2 and TRBJ2-5; 9 bases match TRBD2. V shed 5 bases, J shed 1 base, and the junction held 5 bases outside the gene matches. The germline gives CDR1 SGHTA, CDR2 FQGNSA. The CDR3 has 15 amino acids. The CDR3 protein is CASSESSGVQETQYF. The CDR3 DNA sequence: TGTGCCAGCAGCGAATCTAGCGGGGTCCAAGAGACCCAGTACTTC.

This chain connects TRBV5-1 to TRBJ1-2; TRBD1 is a possible D gene (6 bases). The germline V and J ends were trimmed by 5 bases and 7 bases, with 21 bases remaining between them. The CDR3 runs 15 residues. Germline lookup yields CDR1 SGHRS and CDR2 YFSETQ. The DNA of the CDR3 is TGCGCCAGCAGTCCCGACTCGAGGGGGATAGGTGGCTACACCTTC. Encoded protein: CASSPDSRGIGGYTF.

Turning to this clone: Other DNA variants within this sample encode the same CDR3. This sequence joins TRBV7-9 and TRBJ2-1; D not certain. V lost 1 base and J 7 bases, leaving 5 bases between the germline ends. The germline CDR1 and CDR2 sequences are SEHNR and FQNEAQ (reference sequence). The length of the CDR3 is 12 residues. Here the CDR3 DNA reads TGTGCCAGCAGCTTAGGTTCAAATGAGCAGTTCTTC. Amino acids: CASSLGSNEQFF. The whole variable domain, filled in from reference TRBV7-9 and TRBJ2-1, reads DTGVSQNPRHKITKRGQNVTFRCDPISEHNRLYWYRQTLGQGPEFLTYFQNEAQLEKSRLLSDRFSAERPKGSFSTLEIQRTEQGDSAMYLCASSLGSNEQFFGPGTRLTVL.

This rearrangement joins TRBV24-1 to TRBJ2-1; TRBD2 aligns across 9 bases. This CDR3 has 15 residues. Trimming cost V 4 bases and J 3 bases; bases outside gene matches: 3. CDR1 is KGHDR, CDR2 SFDVKD, per germline. The CDR3 DNA sequence: TGTGCCACCAGTGACCCAGCGGGGGGCTACAATGAGCAGTTCTTC. Protein product: CATSDPAGGYNEQFF.

The chain uses TRBV4-3 and TRBJ1-2, with 8 positions matching TRBD1. Per the germline V gene, CDR1 is LGHNA and CDR2 is YSLEER. The length of the CDR3 is 18 residues. With V trimmed by 4 bases and J by 5 bases, 18 bases remained unmatched. CDR3 nucleotides: TGCGCCAGCAGCCTCAATAGTGGTCAGGGGGCAGGTTGGTATGGCTACACCTTC. Protein sequence: CASSLNSGQGAGWYGYTF.

This clone has a single count. The chain recombines TRBV28 with TRBJ1-1; D uncertain. The V gene lost 5 bases and the J gene lost 3 bases, with 10 bases spanning the gap. This CDR3 spans 13 amino acids. Germline CDR1 is MDHEN and CDR2 is SYDVKM. Written as DNA, the CDR3 is TGTGCCAGCAGTGACCGGCCGCACACTGAAGCTTTCTTT. Translated, it gives CASSDRPHTEAFF. The full variable domain, rest sourced from reference TRBV28 and TRBJ1-1, is DVKVTQSSRYLVKRTGEKVFLECVQDMDHENMFWYRQDPGLGLRLIYFSYDVKMKEKGDIPEGYSVSREKKERFSLILESASTNQTSMYLCASSDRPHTEAFFGQGTRLTVV.

The chain links TRBV29-1 to TRBJ2-5, with 9 bases aligning to TRBD1. This CDR3 is 15 amino acids long. Germline V gene sequence: CDR1 SQVTM, CDR2 ANQGSEA. The V segment lost 5 bases and the J segment 4 bases; nucleotides outside the gene matches: 11. The chain's CDR3 is CSVLLLDRGSETQYF. CDR3 nucleotides: TGCAGCGTTCTCTTGTTGGACAGGGGATCAGAGACCCAGTACTTC.

V and J are TRBV24-1 and TRBJ2-7; D is perhaps TRBD1 (6 bases). The germline V gene has CDR1 KGHDR and CDR2 SFDVKD. V gave up 4 bases and J gave up 3 bases, with 9 bases separating them. The CDR3 extends over 13 amino acids. CDR3 sequence reads: CATSDPDSYEQYF. The CDR3 coding sequence is TGTGCCACCAGTGACCCGGACAGCTACGAGCAGTACTTC.